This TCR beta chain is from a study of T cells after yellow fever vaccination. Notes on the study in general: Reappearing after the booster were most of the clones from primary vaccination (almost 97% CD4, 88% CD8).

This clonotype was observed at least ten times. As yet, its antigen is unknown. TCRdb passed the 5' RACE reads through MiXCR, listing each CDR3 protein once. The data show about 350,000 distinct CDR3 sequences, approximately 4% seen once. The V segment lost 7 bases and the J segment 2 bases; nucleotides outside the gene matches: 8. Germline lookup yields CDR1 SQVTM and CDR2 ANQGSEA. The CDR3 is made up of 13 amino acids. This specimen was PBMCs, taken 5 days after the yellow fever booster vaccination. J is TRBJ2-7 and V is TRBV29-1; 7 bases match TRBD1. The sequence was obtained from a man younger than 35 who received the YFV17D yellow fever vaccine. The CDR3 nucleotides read TGCAGCGCCACGGGACAGCAAACCTACGAGCAGTACTTC. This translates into CSATGQQTYEQYF.